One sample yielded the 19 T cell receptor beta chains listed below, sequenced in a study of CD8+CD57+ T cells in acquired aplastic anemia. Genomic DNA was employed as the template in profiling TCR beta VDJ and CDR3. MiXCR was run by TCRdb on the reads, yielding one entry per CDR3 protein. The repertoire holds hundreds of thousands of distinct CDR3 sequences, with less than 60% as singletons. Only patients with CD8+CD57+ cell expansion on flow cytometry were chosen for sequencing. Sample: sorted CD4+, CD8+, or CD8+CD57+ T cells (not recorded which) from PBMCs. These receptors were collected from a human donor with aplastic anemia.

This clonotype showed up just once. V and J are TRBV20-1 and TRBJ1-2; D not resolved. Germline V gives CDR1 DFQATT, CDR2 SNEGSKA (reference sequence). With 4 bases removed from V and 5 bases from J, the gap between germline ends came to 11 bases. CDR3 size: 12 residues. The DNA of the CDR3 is TGCAGTGCTACCGGGTATGGTTATGGCTACACCTTC. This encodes CSATGYGYGYTF.

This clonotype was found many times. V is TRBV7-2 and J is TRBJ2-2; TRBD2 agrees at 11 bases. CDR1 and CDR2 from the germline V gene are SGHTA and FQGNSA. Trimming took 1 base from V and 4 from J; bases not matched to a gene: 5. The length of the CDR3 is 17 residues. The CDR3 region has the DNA TGTGCCAGCAGCTTAGATCTAGCGGGGGGACCCACCGGGGAGCTGTTTTTT. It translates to CASSLDLAGGPTGELFF.

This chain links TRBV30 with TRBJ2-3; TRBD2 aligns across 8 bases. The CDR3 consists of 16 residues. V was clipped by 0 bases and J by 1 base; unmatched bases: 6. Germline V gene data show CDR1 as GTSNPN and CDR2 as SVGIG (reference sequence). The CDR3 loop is CAWSVRSSGGTDTQYF. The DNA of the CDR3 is TGTGCCTGGAGTGTACGGAGTAGCGGGGGCACAGATACGCAGTATTTT. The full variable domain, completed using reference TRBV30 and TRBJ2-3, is SQTIHQWPATLVQPVGSPLSLECTVEGTSNPNLYWYRQAAGRGLQLLFYSVGIGQISSEVPQNLSASRPQDRQFILSSKKLLLSDSGFYLCAWSVRSSGGTDTQYFGPGTRLTVL.

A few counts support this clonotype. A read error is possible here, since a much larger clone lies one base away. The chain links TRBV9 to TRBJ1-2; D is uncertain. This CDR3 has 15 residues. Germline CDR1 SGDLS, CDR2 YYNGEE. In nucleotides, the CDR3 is TGTGCCAGCAGCGCAACGCCCAGCTCGCAGGCGGTAATAGGCTTC. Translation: CASSATPSSQAVIGF.

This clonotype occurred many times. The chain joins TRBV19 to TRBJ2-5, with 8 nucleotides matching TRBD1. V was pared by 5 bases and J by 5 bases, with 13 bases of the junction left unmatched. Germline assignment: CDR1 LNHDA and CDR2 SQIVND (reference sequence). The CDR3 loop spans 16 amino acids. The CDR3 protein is CASSSRTGRVEETQYF. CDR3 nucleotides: TGTGCCAGTAGTTCTCGGACAGGGCGCGTAGAGGAGACCCAGTACTTC.

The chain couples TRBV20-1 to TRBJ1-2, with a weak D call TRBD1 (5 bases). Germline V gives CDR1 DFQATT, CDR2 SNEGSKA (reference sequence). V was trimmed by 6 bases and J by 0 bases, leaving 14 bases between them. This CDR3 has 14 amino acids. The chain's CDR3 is CSAVQGIANYGYTF. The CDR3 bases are TGCAGTGCCGTTCAGGGAATAGCTAACTATGGCTACACCTTC.

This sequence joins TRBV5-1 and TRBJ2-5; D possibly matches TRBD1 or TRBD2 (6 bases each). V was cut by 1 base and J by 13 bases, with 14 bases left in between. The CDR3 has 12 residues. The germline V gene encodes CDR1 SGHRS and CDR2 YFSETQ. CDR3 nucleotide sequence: TGCGCCAGCAGCTTGCGGGGGCGCCCCATGTACTTC. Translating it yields CASSLRGRPMYF.

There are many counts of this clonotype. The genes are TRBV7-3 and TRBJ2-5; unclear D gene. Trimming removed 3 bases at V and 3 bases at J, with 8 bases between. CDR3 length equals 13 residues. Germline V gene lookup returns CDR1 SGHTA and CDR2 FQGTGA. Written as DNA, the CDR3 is TGTGCCAGCAGCTTGTATCTCGAAGAGACCCAGTACTTC. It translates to CASSLYLEETQYF.

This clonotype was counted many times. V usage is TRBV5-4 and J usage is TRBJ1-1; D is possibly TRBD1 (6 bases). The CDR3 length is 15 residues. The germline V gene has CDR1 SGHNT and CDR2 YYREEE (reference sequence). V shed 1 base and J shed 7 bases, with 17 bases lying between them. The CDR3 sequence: CASSLMRTASREAFF. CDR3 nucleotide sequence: TGTGCCAGCAGCTTGATGCGGACAGCCTCCCGTGAAGCTTTCTTT.

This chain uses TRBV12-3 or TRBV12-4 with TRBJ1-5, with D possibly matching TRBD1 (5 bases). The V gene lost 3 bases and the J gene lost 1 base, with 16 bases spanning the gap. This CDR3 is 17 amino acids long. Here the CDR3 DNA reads TGTGCCAGCAGTTTCGGTTTTGGCAGGGTGAGCAATCAGCCCCAGCATTTT. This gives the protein CASSFGFGRVSNQPQHF.

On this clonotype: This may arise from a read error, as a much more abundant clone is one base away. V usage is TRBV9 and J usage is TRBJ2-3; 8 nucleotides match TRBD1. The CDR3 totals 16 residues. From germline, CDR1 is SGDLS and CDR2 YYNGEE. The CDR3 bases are TGTACCAGCAGCGTTGCCCCAGGGGGCGGAACAGATACGCAGTATTTT. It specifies CTSSVAPGGGTDTQYF. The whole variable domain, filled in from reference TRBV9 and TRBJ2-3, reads DSGVTQTPKHLITATGQRVTLRCSPRSGDLSVYWYQQSLDQGLQFLIQYYNGEERAKGNILERFSAQQFPDLHSELNLSSLELGDSALYFCTSSVAPGGGTDTQYFGPGTRLTVL.

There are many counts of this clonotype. In nucleotides, the CDR3 is TGTGCCAGCGTCCGGACTAGCGGGGGGGCCGATCGGTACGAGCAGTACTTC. This sequence encodes CASVRTSGGADRYEQYF. This rearrangement joins TRBV25-1 to TRBJ2-7; TRBD2 agrees at 15 bases. The ends lost 8 bases at V and 4 bases at J; junction bases unmatched: 12. The germline CDR1 and CDR2 sequences are MGHDK and SYGVNS. CDR3 length: 17 residues.

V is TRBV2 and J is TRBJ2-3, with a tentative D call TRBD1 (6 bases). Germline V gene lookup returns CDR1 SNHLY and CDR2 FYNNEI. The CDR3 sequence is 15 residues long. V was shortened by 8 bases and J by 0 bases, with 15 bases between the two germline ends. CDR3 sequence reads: CASPVPGHSTDTQYF. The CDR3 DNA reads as TGTGCCAGCCCCGTTCCGGGACATAGCACAGATACGCAGTATTTT.

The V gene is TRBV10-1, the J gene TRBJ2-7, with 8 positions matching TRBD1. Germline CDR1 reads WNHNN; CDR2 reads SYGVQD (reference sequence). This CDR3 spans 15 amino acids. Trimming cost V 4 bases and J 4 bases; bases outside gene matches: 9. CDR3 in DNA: TGCGCCAGCAGTGCTGACAGGGGTTACTCGTACGAGCAGTACTTC. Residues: CASSADRGYSYEQYF.

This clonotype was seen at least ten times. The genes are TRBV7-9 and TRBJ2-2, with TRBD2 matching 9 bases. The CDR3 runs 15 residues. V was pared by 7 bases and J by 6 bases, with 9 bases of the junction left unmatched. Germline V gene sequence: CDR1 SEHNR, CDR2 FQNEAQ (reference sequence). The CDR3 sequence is CASTFSGLASGELFF. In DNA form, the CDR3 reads TGTGCCAGCACCTTTTCGGGACTAGCCTCCGGGGAGCTGTTTTTT.

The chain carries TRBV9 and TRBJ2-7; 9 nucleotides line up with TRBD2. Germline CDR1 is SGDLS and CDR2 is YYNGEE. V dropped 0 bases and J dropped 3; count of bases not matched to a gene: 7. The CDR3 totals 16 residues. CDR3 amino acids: CASSVAPGLANYEQYF. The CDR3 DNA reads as TGTGCCAGCAGCGTAGCCCCGGGACTAGCCAACTACGAGCAGTACTTC.

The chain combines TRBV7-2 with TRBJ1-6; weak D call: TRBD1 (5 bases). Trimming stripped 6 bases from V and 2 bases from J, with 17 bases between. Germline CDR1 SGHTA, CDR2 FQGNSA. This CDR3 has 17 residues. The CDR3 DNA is TGTGCCAGCAGGCCCTCGGGGGGTGCTACCTATAATTCACCCCTCCACTTT. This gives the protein CASRPSGGATYNSPLHF.

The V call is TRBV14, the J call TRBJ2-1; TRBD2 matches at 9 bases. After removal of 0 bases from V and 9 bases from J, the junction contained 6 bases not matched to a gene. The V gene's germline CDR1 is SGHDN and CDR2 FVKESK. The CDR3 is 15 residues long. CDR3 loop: CASSQDWLAGPEQFF. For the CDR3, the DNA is TGTGCCAGCAGCCAAGATTGGCTAGCGGGGCCTGAGCAGTTCTTC.

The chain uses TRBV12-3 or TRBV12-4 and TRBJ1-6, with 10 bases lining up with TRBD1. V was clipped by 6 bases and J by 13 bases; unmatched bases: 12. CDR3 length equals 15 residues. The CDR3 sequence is CASSAAGTGDGPLHF. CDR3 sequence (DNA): TGTGCCAGCAGCGCGGCCGGGACAGGGGACGGCCCCCTCCACTTT.